This record concerns one T cell receptor (beta chain) sequence. Germline CDR1 SQVTM, CDR2 ANQGSEA. The CDR3 runs to 13 residues. Trimming removed 1 base from V and 5 bases from J, with 9 bases in between. This entry belongs to a study of T cell changes during pregnancy in multiple sclerosis. Generated by immunoSEQ multiplex PCR, the TCRdb table keeps only in-frame clones and is missing some. This sample carries tens of thousands of clones, roughly 88% of them seen once, and the ten largest clones take around 9.5%. The sequence came from a female donor in good health, enrolled as a control in a pregnancy study. The sample was peripheral blood, taken after pregnancy. This sequence joins TRBV29-1 and TRBJ2-1; D remains ambiguous. The CDR3 DNA reads TGCAGCGTTGAAGGCGTCCTTAACAATGAGCAGTTCTTC. It codes for CSVEGVLNNEQFF.